This TCR beta chain was profiled in a study of cytomegalovirus exposure and HLA in healthy donors. The CDR3 is 12 residues long. V was shortened by 0 bases and J by 6 bases, with 5 bases between the two germline ends. Germline V gene lookup returns CDR1 PRHDT and CDR2 FYEKMQ (reference sequence). Whole-study findings and limits: A few chains linked to CMV were shown in vitro to be specific for CMV antigens. Cytomegalovirus-associated TCR beta chains were listed, numbering over 150.

Turning to this clone: Its target is unknown.

Sequenced by immunoSEQ multiplex PCR; TCRdb stores in-frame clones only, minus some. The sample includes approximately 82,000 clones, 95% of them seen just once. This TCR came from a woman aged 18-35 years in good health and CMV-seronegative. The chain uses TRBV13 and TRBJ1-2; D not certain. The sequenced sample was PBMCs. The CDR3 sequence: CASSLGEDGYTF. In DNA form, the CDR3 reads TGTGCCAGCAGCTTAGGCGAGGATGGCTACACCTTC.